Each of the 21 T cell receptor beta chains below was sequenced from the same sample in a study of breast tumors, draining lymph nodes, adjacent tissues. Samples came from axillary lymph nodes draining the breast cancer. TCRdb re-derived calls from the multiplex PCR reads in MiXCR, one entry per CDR3 protein. The sample has approximately 140,000 distinct CDR3 sequences; 30% to 35% are singletons. The sample comprised axillary lymph node tissue. The receptors originated from a female donor with breast cancer. Some clones in this sample may be carry-over from other donors' samples.

This clonotype was found many times. The rearrangement uses TRBV25-1 and TRBJ2-3, with D perhaps matching TRBD1 (5 bases). Germline values: CDR1 MGHDK, CDR2 SYGVNS. The V end was cut by 5 bases, the J end by 13 bases, with 16 bases between. The CDR3 is 12 amino acids. CDR3: CASSFEWGMEYF. The DNA of the CDR3 is TGTGCCAGCAGTTTCGAGTGGGGCATGGAGTATTTT.

This clonotype appeared many times. This sequence joins TRBV20-1 and TRBJ1-2, with D perhaps TRBD1 (6 bases). From germline, CDR1 is DFQATT and CDR2 SNEGSKA (reference sequence). V was clipped by 6 bases and J by 7 bases, with 12 bases between them. The CDR3 consists of 11 residues. The CDR3 coding sequence is TGCAGTGCCCGAGGGGGGAGTGGCTACACCTTC. This translates into CSARGGSGYTF.

The genes are TRBV12-3 or TRBV12-4 and TRBJ1-1; a possible D gene is TRBD1 (6 bases). The V and J ends lost 6 bases and 4 bases respectively, with 18 bases between them. This CDR3 is 15 amino acids long. The CDR3 nucleotides read TGTGCCAGCAGCTTGGTACAGGGTTATATCACTGAAGCTTTCTTT. Translation: CASSLVQGYITEAFF.

This clonotype was observed at least ten times. V and J are TRBV5-5 and TRBJ2-3; the D is unclear. CDR1 is SGHKS and CDR2 is YYEKEE in the germline V gene (reference sequence). V was cut by 2 bases and J by 3 bases, with 7 bases left in between. The CDR3 runs 13 residues. The DNA for the CDR3 is TGTGCCAGCAGCTTTTTCAGTACAGATACGCAGTATTTT. It codes for CASSFFSTDTQYF.

This chain links TRBV15 with TRBJ1-2; D ambiguous. Germline V lookup: CDR1 LNHNV, CDR2 YYDKDF (reference sequence). CDR3 length: 8 amino acids. The V end was cut by 0 bases, the J end by 13 bases, with 0 bases between. The CDR3, as DNA: TGTGCCACCAGCAGAGACACCTTC. The encoded protein is CATSRDTF.

At least ten counts were recorded for this clonotype. The chain is built from TRBV4-1 and TRBJ2-5, with 12 nucleotides matching TRBD1. The CDR3 runs 16 residues. Unmatched junction bases numbered 3, after V lost 0 bases and J lost 4 bases. Germline V gene sequence: CDR1 MGHRA, CDR2 YSYEKL. The CDR3: CASSQDRDRGRETQYF. The CDR3 DNA is TGCGCCAGCAGCCAAGATCGGGACAGGGGGCGAGAGACCCAGTACTTC.

The chain is built from TRBV7-3 and TRBJ2-7, with 16 bases fitting TRBD2. V was clipped by 1 base and J by 5 bases; unmatched bases: 8. Germline V gene data show CDR1 as SGHTA and CDR2 as FQGTGA. The CDR3 sequence is 18 residues long. The CDR3: CASSLNPGLAGGPHEQYF. The CDR3 DNA reads TGTGCCAGCAGCTTAAACCCGGGACTAGCGGGGGGGCCCCACGAGCAGTACTTC.

There are many counts of this clonotype. This chain links TRBV13 with TRBJ2-1; TRBD2 is a possible D gene (7 bases). Germline CDR1 is PRHDT and CDR2 is FYEKMQ (reference sequence). V shed 3 bases and J shed 8 bases, with 17 bases lying between them. CDR3 length equals 15 residues. CDR3 residues: CASSFFLGGAYEQFF. The CDR3 DNA reads TGTGCCAGCAGCTTCTTCTTAGGGGGGGCCTATGAGCAGTTCTTC.

The rearrangement links TRBV11-2 to TRBJ2-7; 9 positions match TRBD1. V lost 4 bases to trimming and J lost 5 bases; unmatched junction nucleotides: 6. CDR1 and CDR2 from the germline V gene are SGHAT and FQNNGV. The CDR3 is made up of 14 amino acids. The DNA for the CDR3 is TGTGCCAGCAGCTGGGACAGGGTGAAAAACGAGCAGTACTTC. Amino acids: CASSWDRVKNEQYF.

This clonotype was counted a few times. A much larger clone differs from this one at a single base, so this may be a read error. The chain has TRBV9 and TRBJ2-1; possibly TRBD1 or TRBD2 for D (6 bases each). Germline CDR1 reads SGDLS; CDR2 reads YYNGEE. V was pared by 1 base and J by 4 bases, with 21 bases between. The CDR3 is made up of 18 amino acids. The CDR3 spells CASSVLDRGPSTYNEQFF. CDR3 bases: TGTGCCAGCAGCGTACTGGATCGGGGGCCCTCTACTTACAATGAGCAGTTCTTC.

This chain links TRBV12-3 or TRBV12-4 with TRBJ1-5; TRBD1 matches at 7 bases. The CDR3 consists of 15 residues. V trimming: 2 bases; J trimming: 6 bases; junction bases outside the gene matches: 7. CDR3 loop: CASSLSQGLPQPQHF. The CDR3 DNA sequence: TGTGCCAGCAGTTTATCACAGGGGTTGCCTCAGCCCCAGCATTTT.

The chain has TRBV5-1 and TRBJ2-2, with D possibly matching TRBD2 (6 bases). V was shortened by 0 bases and J by 7 bases, with 10 bases between the two germline ends. The CDR3 contains 14 residues. CDR1 and CDR2 from the germline V gene are SGHRS and YFSETQ. The CDR3 region has the DNA TGCGCCAGCAGCTTGGCCCTGACTAGCGGGGAGCTGTTTTTT. It translates to CASSLALTSGELFF.

The chain combines TRBV2 with TRBJ1-1, with D tentatively TRBD1 (6 bases). This CDR3 region has 15 residues. The V end was cut by 4 bases, the J end by 3 bases, with 15 bases between. Germline V CDR1 and CDR2: SNHLY, FYNNEI. In DNA, the CDR3 is TGTGCCAGCAGTGCCTTGAGGGGGGTGGACACTGAAGCTTTCTTT. As protein: CASSALRGVDTEAFF.

This clonotype was detected many times. V gene TRBV11-2 combines with J gene TRBJ1-2, with D hard to call. Trimming took 4 bases from V and 6 from J, leaving 24 bases between them. Germline loops: CDR1 SGHAT, CDR2 FQNNGV. The CDR3 loop spans 17 amino acids. Here the CDR3 DNA reads TGTGCCAGCAGCTCCCTGCGGTCACTGCGACGGAGTAATGGCTACACCTTC. This sequence encodes CASSSLRSLRRSNGYTF.

This clonotype was counted at least ten times. V and J are TRBV19 and TRBJ1-2; D might be TRBD1 (5 bases). The V and J ends lost 4 bases and 3 bases respectively, with 15 bases between them. CDR1 and CDR2 from the germline V gene are LNHDA and SQIVND (reference sequence). CDR3 length: 15 amino acids. CDR3: CASSTGLKKHYGYTF. In nucleotides, the CDR3 is TGTGCCAGTAGTACGGGACTAAAAAAACACTATGGCTACACCTTC.

This clonotype occurred many times. A much larger clone is a single base away; this may be a read error. The chain couples TRBV24-1 to TRBJ2-5; 10 bases line up with TRBD1. In germline, CDR1 is KGHDR, CDR2 SFDVKD. This CDR3 spans 19 amino acids. DNA of the CDR3: TGTGCCACCAGTGATGTCCCCGGGACAGGGGCTCCGGGTAGGGAGACCCAGCACTTC. Its translation: CATSDVPGTGAPGRETQHF.

Details on this clonotype: A much larger clone differs from this one at a single base, so this may be a read error. The chain recombines TRBV14 with TRBJ2-5; unclear D gene. Germline loops: CDR1 SGHDN, CDR2 FVKESK. This CDR3 spans 14 amino acids. CDR3 sequence: CASSQRQVKEAQSF. CDR3 sequence (DNA): TGTGCCAGCAGCCAAAGGCAGGTTAAAGAGGCCCAGTCCTTC.

This CDR3 is CASSQTSAQYF. The CDR3 nucleotides are TGTGCCAGCAGCCAAACTTCCGCGCAGTACTTC. The chain links TRBV14 to TRBJ2-7; no definite D call. This CDR3 has 11 residues. V was shortened by 2 bases and J by 9 bases, with 8 bases between the two germline ends. From germline, CDR1 is SGHDN and CDR2 FVKESK.

This clonotype appeared many times. The chain links TRBV5-5 to TRBJ2-7, with 16 bases that match TRBD2. The CDR3 sequence is 18 residues long. The V segment lost 0 bases and the J segment 5 bases; nucleotides outside the gene matches: 8. Germline-derived CDR1 and CDR2 are SGHKS and YYEKEE (reference sequence). The CDR3 loop reads CASSLGPGTSGGADEQYV. The CDR3 DNA reads TGTGCCAGCAGCTTGGGGCCCGGGACTAGCGGGGGGGCCGACGAGCAGTACGTC.

The V gene is TRBV4-1, the J gene TRBJ1-4, with 8 bases fitting TRBD1. The germline CDR1 and CDR2 sequences are MGHRA and YSYEKL. The CDR3 consists of 18 residues. The junction had 12 bases not matched to a gene; V was cut back by 0 bases and J by 6 bases. The CDR3 bases are TGCGCCAGCAGCCAAGACAGGGGGCGGGGAGGACCGGATGAAAAACTGTTTTTT. It is translated as CASSQDRGRGGPDEKLFF.

This clonotype was counted once. J is TRBJ2-2 and V is TRBV20-1, with 16 bases that match TRBD2. Per the germline V gene, CDR1 is DFQATT and CDR2 is SNEGSKA (reference sequence). The trim removed 3 bases at V and 6 bases at J, leaving 7 bases unmatched. The CDR3 has 17 amino acids. CDR3 nucleotides: TGCAGTGCTAGGGCCGGGACTAGCGGGGGGGCCGCCGGGGAGCTGTTTTTT. Residues: CSARAGTSGGAAGELFF.